Listed here are 7 T cell receptor beta chains from one sample, sequenced in a study of response to subunit inactivated influenza vaccine. Each CDR3 protein gets one entry after TCRdb re-called the RT-PCR reads with MiXCR. In the table there are about 180,000 distinct CDR3 sequences, approximately 8.7% of which are singletons. The input for sequencing was non-naive T cells sorted from PBMCs, taken on the day of vaccination. The receptors shown here come from a man between 50 and 59 years old who received an inactivated influenza vaccine.

In this sample, this clonotype turned up many times. The chain recombines TRBV11-3 with TRBJ2-1; 8 bases map to TRBD2. The length of the CDR3 is 17 residues. With V trimmed by 1 base and J by 6 bases, 11 bases remained unmatched. Looked up from germline, CDR1 is SGHNT and CDR2 is YENEEA. The CDR3 spells CASSLVRAGVEANEQFF. CDR3 in DNA: TGTGCCAGCAGCTTAGTCCGAGCGGGAGTGGAGGCCAATGAGCAGTTCTTC.

The chain recombines TRBV6-2 or TRBV6-3 with TRBJ1-5, with 8 nucleotides matching TRBD1. V lost 5 bases to trimming and J lost 9 bases; unmatched junction nucleotides: 12. CDR1 is MNHEY, CDR2 SVGEGT, per germline. The CDR3 has 15 amino acids. The CDR3: CASSPTGQGRSPQHF. Written as DNA, the CDR3 is TGTGCCAGCAGTCCAACTGGACAGGGACGATCGCCCCAGCATTTT.

This chain joins TRBV20-1 and TRBJ2-3, with D uncertain. This CDR3 comprises 13 residues. Trimming took off 7 bases at V and 0 bases at J, with 11 bases between the two ends. CDR1 is DFQATT and CDR2 is SNEGSKA in the germline V gene (reference sequence). For the CDR3, the DNA is TGCAGTGAAAGGTCCCCTAGCACAGATACGCAGTATTTT. Protein product: CSERSPSTDTQYF.

This clonotype has a count of ten or more. CDR3: CASSVSGGPVNEQFF. In DNA form, the CDR3 reads TGTGCCAGCAGCGTTAGCGGGGGGCCCGTAAATGAGCAGTTCTTC. The genes are TRBV5-5 and TRBJ2-1; the match to TRBD2 covers 10 bases. V lost 4 bases and J lost 7; bases outside the gene matches: 8. There are 15 residues in the CDR3. Germline CDR1 reads SGHKS; CDR2 reads YYEKEE (reference sequence). The full variable domain, its missing parts supplied by reference TRBV5-5 and TRBJ2-1, is DAGVTQSPTHLIKTRGQQVTLRCSPISGHKSVSWYQQVLGQGPQFIFQYYEKEERGRGNFPDRFSARQFPNYSSELNVNALLLGDSALYLCASSVSGGPVNEQFFGPGTRLTVL.

This clonotype turned up a few times. The chain links TRBV12-3 or TRBV12-4 to TRBJ1-4; D is unresolved. The CDR3 covers 14 residues. The V end lost 5 bases, the J end lost 8 bases, and 15 bases lay between the germline ends. For the CDR3, the DNA is TGTGCCAGCAGTCTCCGGACGGTGGGGGAAAAACTGTTTTTT. Translating it yields CASSLRTVGEKLFF.

This clonotype was seen at least ten times. The rearrangement joins TRBV4-1 to TRBJ2-3; no firm D call. Trimming shortened V by 3 bases and J by 6 bases, and 25 bases separated the two germline ends. The CDR3 extends over 18 amino acids. Germline V gene sequence: CDR1 MGHRA, CDR2 YSYEKL. CDR3 in amino acids: CASSHLTRSLLSADTQYF. For the CDR3, the DNA is TGCGCCAGCAGCCACCTAACAAGGTCTTTATTGTCGGCGGATACGCAGTATTTT.

The J gene is TRBJ1-3, the V gene TRBV15; 8 bases map to TRBD1. Germline lookup yields CDR1 LNHNV and CDR2 YYDKDF (reference sequence). Trimming at V came to 1 base and at J to 6 bases, leaving 5 bases not matched to a gene. This CDR3 is 15 amino acids long. CDR3 in DNA: TGTGCCACCAGCAGAGGACAGGGGTGGGAAAACACCATATATTTT. Its translation is CATSRGQGWENTIYF.